Detailed here is one T cell receptor beta chain. Its antigen remains unidentified. The source of the sample is a study of T cell responses to AZD1222 COVID-19 vaccine. The method was immunoSEQ multiplex PCR; TCRdb's version includes in-frame clones alone and lacks a portion of them. The table records around 70,000 clones, 85% of them present only once. Study results and limitations: Most donors were white British and more were female, and clonal diversity was possibly underestimated. Baseline seropositivity occurred in only 5 or 6 AZD1222 recipients.

The source is an adult in good health. The sample here was peripheral blood, taken on day 0 of AZD1222 vaccination.

The CDR3 is CATSDFRTGVGTGELFF. The CDR3 DNA follows: TGTGCCACCAGTGATTTTCGGACAGGGGTGGGGACCGGGGAGCTGTTTTTT. The rearrangement joins TRBV24-1 to TRBJ2-2; 9 bases line up with TRBD1. The CDR3 length is 17 residues. Per the germline V gene, CDR1 is KGHDR and CDR2 is SFDVKD. J lost 5 bases, V lost 1 base, and 7 bases had no gene match.